Included here is one TCR beta chain sequence, with context. Sequenced by immunoSEQ multiplex PCR; TCRdb stores in-frame clones only, minus some. The table lists about 52,000 clones, 81% of them singletons. This sample was included in a study of blood T cell repertoires in COVID-19. Study overall: Sites in the United States, Italy and Spain provided acute and convalescent COVID-19 samples. T cells, B-cell-depleted T cells, or PBMCs provided the cDNA or gDNA that served as material.

It was during active infection that Seattle patients were enrolled and then longitudinally followed. Germline-derived CDR1 and CDR2 are MGHRA and YSYEKL. The V and J ends lost 1 base and 5 bases respectively, with 15 bases between them. This CDR3 region has 16 residues. This TCR was recovered from an elderly woman with COVID-19, enrolled during active disease. V is TRBV4-1 and J is TRBJ1-5, with D perhaps matching TRBD1 (6 bases). Sequencing was done on a sample of peripheral blood. CDR3 in amino acids: CASSQVLSDRYQPQHF. The CDR3 DNA sequence: TGCGCCAGCAGCCAAGTTCTCTCGGACAGATATCAGCCCCAGCATTTT.